Each of the 29 T cell receptor beta chains below was sequenced from the same sample in a study of T cell responses to AZD1222 COVID-19 vaccine. The method was immunoSEQ multiplex PCR; TCRdb's version includes in-frame clones alone and lacks a portion of them. The sample holds 150,000 or so clones, about 94% seen once. The sample was peripheral blood, taken on day 0 of AZD1222 vaccination. These receptors originate from an adult in good health.

The rearrangement joins TRBV7-9 to TRBJ2-1, with 8 positions matching TRBD2. The CDR3 consists of 16 residues. The J segment lost 0 bases and the V segment lost 4 bases, leaving 5 bases of the junction unmatched. Germline CDR1 and CDR2: SEHNR and FQNEAQ (reference sequence). The CDR3 region is CASSSLAGSSYNEQFF. The CDR3 DNA follows: TGTGCCAGCAGCTCCTTAGCGGGAAGCTCCTACAATGAGCAGTTCTTC. Full variable domain (remainder filled in from reference TRBV7-9 and TRBJ2-1): DTGVSQNPRHKITKRGQNVTFRCDPISEHNRLYWYRQTLGQGPEFLTYFQNEAQLEKSRLLSDRFSAERPKGSFSTLEIQRTEQGDSAMYLCASSSLAGSSYNEQFFGPGTRLTVL.

This rearrangement joins TRBV7-9 to TRBJ1-2; weak D call: TRBD1 (6 bases). In germline, CDR1 is SEHNR, CDR2 FQNEAQ (reference sequence). The CDR3 has 14 amino acids. Between the trimmed V and J ends, which lost 2 bases and 7 bases, there was a span of 14 bases. Here the CDR3 reads CASSLNQGMGGYTF. The CDR3 region has the DNA TGTGCCAGCAGCTTAAATCAGGGGATGGGTGGCTACACCTTC.

The V gene is TRBV29-1, the J gene TRBJ2-7; 7 bases map to TRBD1. The CDR3 extends over 14 amino acids. Germline lookup yields CDR1 SQVTM and CDR2 ANQGSEA. V lost 7 bases to trimming and J lost 7 bases; unmatched junction nucleotides: 16. As DNA, the CDR3 is TGCAGCGCCCAACACAGGGGAACCACGGGGGAGCAGTACTTC. This gives the protein CSAQHRGTTGEQYF.

The chain combines TRBV19 with TRBJ2-1; 7 nucleotides match TRBD2. The CDR3 is made up of 19 amino acids. V lost 3 bases and J lost 0; bases outside the gene matches: 14. Germline values: CDR1 LNHDA, CDR2 SQIVND (reference sequence). The CDR3 DNA follows: TGTGCCAGTAGTATTGGAGTAGCTGCGGGAGAGATCTCCTACAATGAGCAGTTCTTC. This gives the protein CASSIGVAAGEISYNEQFF.

The CDR3: CASRQDSPYISYEQYF. The DNA of the CDR3 is TGCGCCAGCAGACAGGACAGCCCTTATATCTCCTACGAGCAGTACTTC. The rearrangement joins TRBV10-2 to TRBJ2-7, with D possibly TRBD1 on 6 matching bases. The CDR3 sequence is 16 residues long. V was clipped by 6 bases and J by 0 bases, with 18 bases between them. The germline V gene encodes CDR1 WSHSY and CDR2 SAAADI.

The J gene is TRBJ2-2, the V gene TRBV5-6; TRBD1 aligns across 8 bases. CDR1 is SGHDT and CDR2 is YYEEEE in the germline V gene. The CDR3 is 15 amino acids. V dropped 0 bases and J dropped 7; count of bases not matched to a gene: 5. CDR3 residues: CASSLDRGVSGELFF. Here the CDR3 DNA reads TGTGCCAGCAGCTTGGACAGGGGGGTCAGCGGGGAGCTGTTTTTT.

V usage is TRBV4-1 and J usage is TRBJ2-2; TRBD2 aligns across 7 bases. Unmatched junction bases numbered 9, after V lost 4 bases and J lost 4 bases. Germline values: CDR1 MGHRA, CDR2 YSYEKL. There are 16 residues in the CDR3. The CDR3 protein is CASSPGGRRGTGELFF. In DNA, the CDR3 is TGCGCCAGCAGCCCGGGGGGTAGAAGGGGCACCGGGGAGCTGTTTTTT.

The chain uses TRBV2 and TRBJ2-1; D gene unclear. Trimming pared 2 bases from V and 6 bases from J, leaving 5 bases between. Germline V gene sequence: CDR1 SNHLY, CDR2 FYNNEI. CDR3 length: 12 amino acids. CDR3 DNA sequence: TGTGCCAGCAGTGAAATCCCCAATGAGCAGTTCTTC. Translating it yields CASSEIPNEQFF.

The V and J genes are TRBV18 and TRBJ2-1, with TRBD2 identical over 7 bases. The germline V gene encodes CDR1 KGHSH and CDR2 LQKENI. The length of the CDR3 is 14 residues. V was clipped by 3 bases and J by 3 bases; unmatched bases: 2. Here the CDR3 DNA reads TGTGCCAGCTCACCGGGGGGGGACTACAATGAGCAGTTCTTC. Amino acid sequence: CASSPGGDYNEQFF. The entire variable domain, with the rest obtained from reference TRBV18 and TRBJ2-1, is as follows: NAGVMQNPRHLVRRRGQEARLRCSPMKGHSHVYWYRQLPEEGLKFMVYLQKENIIDESGMPKERFSAEFPKEGPSILRIQQVVRGDSAAYFCASSPGGDYNEQFFGPGTRLTVL.

The V call is TRBV18, the J call TRBJ2-7; TRBD1 matches 10 bases. This CDR3 is built from 15 residues. V gave up 3 bases and J gave up 2 bases; unmatched junction bases: 4. CDR1 is KGHSH and CDR2 is LQKENI in the germline V gene. CDR3 sequence: CASSPPTGGPYEQYF. CDR3 coding DNA: TGTGCCAGCTCACCTCCGACAGGGGGCCCCTACGAGCAGTACTTC.

The V and J genes are TRBV14 and TRBJ1-3; the D is unclear. V lost 1 base and J 0 bases, leaving 7 bases between the germline ends. Germline CDR1 reads SGHDN; CDR2 reads FVKESK. This CDR3 spans 15 amino acids. The chain's CDR3 is CASSQGSFSGNTIYF. The DNA for the CDR3 is TGTGCCAGCAGCCAAGGTTCCTTCTCTGGAAACACCATATATTTT.

The rearrangement joins TRBV3-1 (or the pseudogene TRBV3-2) to TRBJ1-5; no clear D gene. Germline CDR1 and CDR2: LGHDT and YNNKEL (reference sequence). This CDR3 has 14 amino acids. V lost 1 base to trimming and J lost 2 bases, with 6 bases between them. CDR3 sequence (DNA): TGTGCCAGCAGCCAAGGTCCGGGCAATCAGCCCCAGCATTTT. Translating gives CASSQGPGNQPQHF.

V is TRBV5-4 and J is TRBJ1-2; a possible D gene is TRBD1 (5 bases). The V end lost 3 bases, the J end lost 0 bases, and 12 bases lay between the germline ends. The CDR3 spans 15 residues. Germline V gives CDR1 SGHNT, CDR2 YYREEE (reference sequence). CDR3 protein: CASSSTDIPNYGYTF. CDR3 DNA: TGTGCCAGCAGCTCAACGGACATCCCTAACTATGGCTACACCTTC. Full variable domain (rest looked up from reference TRBV5-4 and TRBJ1-2): ETGVTQSPTHLIKTRGQQVTLRCSSQSGHNTVSWYQQALGQGPQFIFQYYREEENGRGNFPPRFSGLQFPNYSSELNVNALELDDSALYLCASSSTDIPNYGYTFGSGTRLTVV.

The chain links TRBV19 to TRBJ1-4; D is perhaps TRBD1 (5 bases). Germline loops: CDR1 LNHDA, CDR2 SQIVND (reference sequence). The CDR3 extends over 15 amino acids. The V end was cut by 5 bases, the J end by 8 bases, with 18 bases between. The CDR3 sequence: CASSFIRGTQEKLFF. CDR3 nucleotides: TGTGCCAGTAGTTTCATCCGGGGCACCCAGGAAAAACTGTTTTTT.

This clone was picked up one time. J is TRBJ2-2 and V is TRBV28; 13 bases match TRBD2. From germline, CDR1 is MDHEN and CDR2 SYDVKM. V was pared by 5 bases and J by 6 bases, with 6 bases of the junction left unmatched. The CDR3 spans 16 residues. The CDR3 loop is CASSHGLAGAPGELFF. CDR3 sequence (DNA): TGTGCCAGCAGTCACGGACTAGCGGGAGCCCCCGGGGAGCTGTTTTTT.

This chain uses TRBV2 with TRBJ1-2; no reliable D call. The CDR3 is 13 amino acids. Germline-derived CDR1 and CDR2 are SNHLY and FYNNEI. V lost 7 bases to trimming and J lost 2 bases, with 11 bases between them. In DNA, the CDR3 is TGTGCCAGCATACGGAGTATGAACTATGGCTACACCTTC. It encodes CASIRSMNYGYTF.

This chain links TRBV6-6 with TRBJ2-7; unclear D gene. CDR1 MNHNY and CDR2 SVGAGI come from the germline V gene (reference sequence). V was trimmed by 4 bases and J by 6 bases, leaving 10 bases between them. The CDR3 runs to 12 residues. CDR3 in amino acids: CASSSQTLEQYF. The CDR3 coding sequence is TGTGCCAGCAGTTCCCAGACCCTCGAGCAGTACTTC.

The chain employs TRBV18 and TRBJ1-2; TRBD1 is a possible D gene (5 bases). CDR1 is KGHSH, CDR2 LQKENI, per germline. With 3 bases removed from V and 7 bases from J, the gap between germline ends came to 15 bases. The CDR3 spans 14 residues. CDR3 sequence (DNA): TGTGCCAGCTCACCGATTCTGGGGCTTGGTGGCTACACCTTC. Amino acids: CASSPILGLGGYTF.

The chain combines TRBV14 with TRBJ1-1; the match to TRBD1 covers 9 bases. The ends lost 5 bases at V and 6 bases at J; junction bases unmatched: 4. This CDR3 is built from 13 residues. In germline, CDR1 is SGHDN, CDR2 FVKESK. This CDR3 is CASSLQGASEAFF. In nucleotides, the CDR3 is TGTGCCAGCAGCTTACAGGGGGCCTCTGAAGCTTTCTTT.

This clone has only one observation. The DNA for the CDR3 is TGTGCCAGTAGTATTTCGAGACAACCCTACAATGAGCAGTTCTTC. This sequence encodes CASSISRQPYNEQFF. The genes are TRBV19 and TRBJ2-1; D is ambiguous. The CDR3 is 15 amino acids. Germline V CDR1 and CDR2: LNHDA, SQIVND (reference sequence). The V end lost 3 bases, the J end lost 2 bases, and 11 bases lay between the germline ends.

The chain combines TRBV7-9 with TRBJ1-2; 8 nucleotides align to TRBD1. The CDR3 loop spans 14 amino acids. Trimming at V came to 5 bases and at J to 3 bases, leaving 5 bases not matched to a gene. The germline CDR1 and CDR2 sequences are SEHNR and FQNEAQ (reference sequence). The CDR3 sequence: CASSRGQGHYGYTF. CDR3 in DNA: TGTGCCAGCAGCAGAGGACAGGGTCACTATGGCTACACCTTC.

Worth noting for this clone: The conserved phenylalanine or tryptophan is not found at the CDR3 terminus, so this likely reflects a read error. Because the CDR3's place on the DNA is in doubt, the DNA is left out and the CDR3 is given as listed by TCRdb. This chain joins TRBV21-1 and TRBJ2-7; the table's D call TRBD1 went unverified against the DNA. TRBV21-1 is described as a pseudogene. With termini counted, the CDR3 has 11 amino acids. The CDR3 spells CASSIHHRRDR.

CDR3 sequence reads: CASSLGQYTGELFF. The CDR3 DNA reads TGCGCCAGCAGCTTGGGACAGTACACCGGGGAGCTGTTTTTT. The chain joins TRBV5-1 to TRBJ2-2; maybe TRBD1 (5 bases). CDR1 is SGHRS, CDR2 YFSETQ, per germline. Trimming stripped 0 bases from V and 3 bases from J, with 6 bases between. The CDR3 is 14 amino acids.

The chain combines TRBV6-1 with TRBJ2-7, with 8 bases matching TRBD1. This CDR3 region has 14 residues. J was trimmed by 1 base and V by 2 bases; bases with no gene match: 1. Per the germline V gene, CDR1 is MNHNS and CDR2 is SASEGT. CDR3 region: CASSEQGASYEQYF. The CDR3 nucleotides read TGTGCCAGCAGTGAACAGGGGGCTTCCTACGAGCAGTACTTC.

This sequence joins TRBV7-9 and TRBJ2-2, with 8 bases that match TRBD1. The CDR3 spans 17 residues. The V and J ends lost 2 bases and 6 bases, in that order; junction bases with no gene match: 11. CDR1 is SEHNR and CDR2 is FQNEAQ in the germline V gene (reference sequence). Here the CDR3 reads CASSLWSPRGHAGELFF. CDR3 coding DNA: TGTGCCAGCAGCTTATGGTCCCCCAGGGGGCACGCCGGGGAGCTGTTTTTT.

V usage is TRBV6-5 and J usage is TRBJ1-2; the D gene is possibly TRBD1 (6 bases). Per germline, CDR1 MNHEY and CDR2 SVGAGI. Trimming left V 5 bases short and J 5 bases short, with 15 bases between. The CDR3 is 14 residues long. CDR3 in amino acids: CASSRPGGLYGYTF. CDR3 nucleotides: TGTGCCAGCAGTCGCCCCGGGGGGCTGTATGGCTACACCTTC.

The genes are TRBV11-2 and TRBJ1-2; D unresolved. This CDR3 has 13 amino acids. The germline gives CDR1 SGHAT, CDR2 FQNNGV. V dropped 0 bases and J dropped 4 bases, with 6 bases sitting between them. CDR3 in DNA: TGTGCCAGCAGCTTAGATGGGCCCTATGGCTACACCTTC. It yields the protein CASSLDGPYGYTF. The variable domain in full, with the rest retrieved from reference TRBV11-2 and TRBJ1-2, is EAGVAQSPRYKIIEKRQSVAFWCNPISGHATLYWYQQILGQGPKLLIQFQNNGVVDDSQLPKDRFSAERLKGVDSTLKIQPAKLEDSAVYLCASSLDGPYGYTFGSGTRLTVV.

This chain connects TRBV2 to TRBJ2-7; a possible D gene is TRBD2 (5 bases). CDR1 is SNHLY, CDR2 FYNNEI, per germline. Deletions cut 3 bases from V and 4 bases from J, with 16 bases between. The CDR3 is 15 amino acids. CDR3 DNA sequence: TGTGCCAGCAGTGAGGAGGCGCGAGGCATATACGAGCAGTACTTC. It codes for CASSEEARGIYEQYF.

The chain uses TRBV6-1 and TRBJ1-2; D is ambiguous. CDR3 length: 12 residues. Germline V gives CDR1 MNHNS, CDR2 SASEGT. V was clipped by 1 base and J by 7 bases, with 7 bases between them. The CDR3 DNA reads as TGTGCCAGCAGTGAAGGGAGTGGTGGCTACACCTTC. This encodes CASSEGSGGYTF.